The T cell receptor (beta chain) described here comes from a study of T cell responses to AZD1222 COVID-19 vaccine. Findings of the study overall: The breadth and depth of Spike-specific TCRs increased once two AZD1222 doses had been given. The donor cohort was predominantly white British with a female majority, and clonal diversity may have been underestimated.

On this clone: Its specificity is not known.

The V segment lost 0 bases and the J segment 9 bases; nucleotides outside the gene matches: 9. This CDR3 is 15 amino acids long. The germline CDR1 and CDR2 sequences are MGHRA and YSYEKL. The data were produced by immunoSEQ multiplex PCR, yet TCRdb's version contains in-frame clones alone and is incomplete. The sample shows approximately 120,000 clones, around 89% of them seen only once. The sequencing used peripheral blood, collected on day 0 of MenACWY control vaccination. The TCR sequence derives from an adult in good health. The chain uses TRBV4-1 and TRBJ2-7; 9 bases align to TRBD2. The CDR3 loop reads CASSQEIASGMRQYF. In DNA form, the CDR3 reads TGCGCCAGCAGCCAAGAGATTGCTAGCGGGATGAGGCAGTACTTC.